This TCR beta chain came from a study of T cell responses to AZD1222 COVID-19 vaccine. It was second doses at about 4 or about 12 weeks that were pooled. Clones were read by immunoSEQ multiplex PCR, and TCRdb kept only the in-frame ones, dropping some. This sample has 95,000 to 150,000 clones, with around 83% found just once. The V end was cut by 3 bases, the J end by 1 base, with 6 bases between. The CDR3 runs to 13 residues. Germline loops: CDR1 MNHEY, CDR2 SMNVEV (reference sequence). The receptor was isolated from an adult who received the AZD1222 COVID-19 vaccine. Sequences were derived from peripheral blood, sampled 28 days after the second AZD1222 dose. The chain is built from TRBV27 and TRBJ1-1; D remains ambiguous. In DNA form, the CDR3 reads TGTGCCAGCAGTTTCAACAGGAACACTGAAGCTTTCTTT. It codes for CASSFNRNTEAFF.